The 18 T cell receptor beta chains listed next were all sequenced from one sample in a study of blood T cell repertoires in COVID-19. The protocol was immunoSEQ multiplex PCR, while the TCRdb copy is restricted to in-frame clones and leaves out a portion. The sample holds more than 60,000 clones, about 83% seen once. The source material was peripheral blood. These receptors were collected from a woman over 75 with active or convalescent COVID-19.

V is TRBV28 and J is TRBJ1-5; no definite D call. Germline CDR1 MDHEN, CDR2 SYDVKM. The CDR3 consists of 13 residues. V lost 3 bases and J lost 4, with 7 bases in between. The CDR3 DNA reads TGTGCCAGCAGTTTTATAGATAATCAGCCCCAGCATTTT. This gives the protein CASSFIDNQPQHF.

V usage is TRBV9 and J usage is TRBJ2-7; D not certain. Germline assignment: CDR1 SGDLS and CDR2 YYNGEE. The CDR3 length is 11 residues. V lost 1 base and J lost 5, with 4 bases in between. The CDR3 sequence: CASSVLDEQYF. CDR3 DNA sequence: TGTGCCAGCAGCGTACTCGACGAGCAGTACTTC.

The chain recombines TRBV29-1 with TRBJ1-1; no reliable D call. Germline values: CDR1 SQVTM, CDR2 ANQGSEA. Trimming shortened V by 6 bases and J by 7 bases, and 9 bases separated the two germline ends. This CDR3 contains 10 residues. This chain's CDR3 is CSVTEREAFF. The CDR3 coding sequence is TGCAGCGTGACTGAGCGTGAAGCTTTCTTT.

The rearrangement links TRBV5-5 to TRBJ1-5; D remains ambiguous. Per the germline V gene, CDR1 is SGHKS and CDR2 is YYEKEE (reference sequence). This CDR3 comprises 12 residues. V gave up 4 bases and J gave up 7 bases, with 9 bases separating them. The CDR3 coding sequence is TGTGCCAGCAGCCCCCTCGGGCAGCCCCAGCATTTT. Protein product: CASSPLGQPQHF.

The V gene is TRBV28, the J gene TRBJ1-2, with 9 bases fitting TRBD1. The germline V gene encodes CDR1 MDHEN and CDR2 SYDVKM. V trimming: 7 bases; J trimming: 7 bases; junction bases outside the gene matches: 10. The CDR3 has 14 amino acids. CDR3 bases: TGTGCCAGCACTATAGGGGACAGGGCAGCTGGCTACACCTTC. Its translation is CASTIGDRAAGYTF.

This clone was observed once. This chain links TRBV4-2 with TRBJ2-3; 11 nucleotides align to TRBD2. CDR1 LGHNA and CDR2 YNFKEQ come from the germline V gene. V lost 1 base and J lost 1; bases outside the gene matches: 7. The CDR3 runs 18 residues. CDR3 sequence: CASSQAGTSGLGTDTQYF. CDR3 sequence (DNA): TGTGCCAGCAGCCAAGCCGGGACTAGCGGTTTGGGCACAGATACGCAGTATTTT.

This clone was seen a few times. V gene TRBV28 combines with J gene TRBJ1-1; 7 bases match TRBD1. This CDR3 spans 14 amino acids. Looked up from germline, CDR1 is MDHEN and CDR2 is SYDVKM. After removal of 7 bases from V and 5 bases from J, the junction contained 10 bases not matched to a gene. CDR3 coding DNA: TGTGCCAGCACCCCAGGGGGGTCATCGACTGAAGCTTTCTTT. As protein: CASTPGGSSTEAFF. Complete variable domain (other parts from reference TRBV28 and TRBJ1-1): DVKVTQSSRYLVKRTGEKVFLECVQDMDHENMFWYRQDPGLGLRLIYFSYDVKMKEKGDIPEGYSVSREKKERFSLILESASTNQTSMYLCASTPGGSSTEAFFGQGTRLTVV.

The chain recombines TRBV7-2 with TRBJ1-2; no clear D gene. V shed 5 bases and J shed 4 bases, with 17 bases lying between them. The germline V gene has CDR1 SGHTA and CDR2 FQGNSA. This CDR3 is built from 15 residues. In DNA form, the CDR3 reads TGTGCCAGCAGCGTCGCGGTCAGTCTGGGCTATGGCTACACCTTC. Translation: CASSVAVSLGYGYTF.

The V gene is TRBV9, the J gene TRBJ1-2; no reliable D call. The CDR3 covers 15 residues. The germline CDR1 and CDR2 sequences are SGDLS and YYNGEE. The ends were cut back, 1 base at V and 0 bases at J, with 10 bases in the middle. In DNA form, the CDR3 reads TGTGCCAGCAGCGTACGTCCCCAGGCTAACTATGGCTACACCTTC. Translated, it gives CASSVRPQANYGYTF.

The chain is built from TRBV6-2 or TRBV6-3 and TRBJ2-5; 12 positions agree with TRBD2. Germline lookup yields CDR1 MNHEY and CDR2 SVGEGT. The CDR3 sequence is 21 residues long. The ends lost 0 bases at V and 0 bases at J; junction bases unmatched: 14. The CDR3 reads CASSYSALSGGLAGNQETQYF. The DNA for the CDR3 is TGTGCCAGCAGTTACTCGGCCCTATCCGGAGGACTAGCGGGGAACCAAGAGACCCAGTACTTC.

In this sample, this clone turned up once. This chain links TRBV2 with TRBJ2-3; TRBD2 might be the D (5 bases). V was cut by 3 bases and J by 0 bases, with 7 bases left in between. CDR1 is SNHLY, CDR2 FYNNEI, per germline. This CDR3 spans 14 amino acids. The CDR3 loop reads CASSEGGSTDTQYF. The CDR3 DNA follows: TGTGCCAGCAGTGAGGGCGGGAGCACAGATACGCAGTATTTT. Full variable domain (remainder filled in from reference TRBV2 and TRBJ2-3): EPEVTQTPSHQVTQMGQEVILRCVPISNHLYFYWYRQILGQKVEFLVSFYNNEISEKSEIFDDQFSVERPDGSNFTLKIRSTKLEDSAMYFCASSEGGSTDTQYFGPGTRLTVL.

This clone appeared once. The chain joins TRBV7-9 to TRBJ2-7; 7 bases fit TRBD2. The junction had 9 bases not matched to a gene; V was cut back by 3 bases and J by 4 bases. Germline loops: CDR1 SEHNR, CDR2 FQNEAQ (reference sequence). This CDR3 has 15 residues. The CDR3 DNA follows: TGTGCCAGCAGCTTGGCTGGGGGGGTAGGGTACGAGCAGTACTTC. This encodes CASSLAGGVGYEQYF.

The V and J genes are TRBV9 and TRBJ2-1, with TRBD2 matching over 10 bases. V lost 4 bases and J lost 10; bases outside the gene matches: 14. Germline values: CDR1 SGDLS, CDR2 YYNGEE. This CDR3 has 16 amino acids. CDR3 DNA sequence: TGTGCCAGCAGCCTCGTCGCAGCGGGAGGGCCCTTAGAGCAGTTCTTC. It specifies CASSLVAAGGPLEQFF.

The CDR3 is CAWRGSGRRNEQFF. The CDR3 DNA follows: TGTGCCTGGAGAGGGAGCGGGAGGCGCAATGAGCAGTTCTTC. The gene calls are TRBV30 and TRBJ2-1; TRBD2 matches 9 bases. The V segment lost 3 bases and the J segment 6 bases; nucleotides outside the gene matches: 6. This CDR3 has 14 residues. In germline, CDR1 is GTSNPN, CDR2 SVGIG (reference sequence).

This clone appeared a single time. This rearrangement joins TRBV7-2 to TRBJ2-1; D unclear. V was trimmed by 5 bases and J by 6 bases, leaving 11 bases between them. Looked up from germline, CDR1 is SGHTA and CDR2 is FQGNSA. The CDR3 is made up of 13 amino acids. The DNA for the CDR3 is TGTGCCAGCAGCCCCCTGTCTAGCAATGAGCAGTTCTTC. This encodes CASSPLSSNEQFF. The complete variable domain, with remaining parts taken from reference TRBV7-2 and TRBJ2-1, reads GAGVSQSPSNKVTEKGKDVELRCDPISGHTALYWYRQSLGQGLEFLIYFQGNSAPDKSGLPSDRFSAERTGGSVSTLTIQRTQQEDSAVYLCASSPLSSNEQFFGPGTRLTVL.

This chain links TRBV5-4 with TRBJ2-3, with TRBD1 matching over 11 bases. J lost 13 bases, V lost 4 bases, and 14 bases had no gene match. CDR3 length: 15 residues. Germline CDR1 is SGHNT and CDR2 is YYREEE (reference sequence). CDR3 protein: CASSPRTGGPPVEYF. CDR3 nucleotide sequence: TGTGCCAGCAGCCCTCGGACAGGGGGCCCTCCGGTGGAGTATTTT.

The chain employs TRBV27 and TRBJ2-7, with 10 bases identical to TRBD1. Germline V gene sequence: CDR1 MNHEY, CDR2 SMNVEV (reference sequence). J gave up 6 bases and V 4 bases, and 9 bases lay outside the gene matches. CDR3 length: 15 residues. DNA of the CDR3: TGTGCCAGCAGTTCGACCGGGACAGGGGCGGCCGAGCAGTACTTC. Translated, it gives CASSSTGTGAAEQYF.

The chain couples TRBV14 to TRBJ2-1, with 12 bases fitting TRBD2. This CDR3 region has 18 residues. The V and J ends lost 0 bases and 3 bases, in that order; junction bases with no gene match: 6. The V gene's germline CDR1 is SGHDN and CDR2 FVKESK. The CDR3 DNA is TGTGCCAGCAGCCAAGATCCTTGGACTAGCGGGAACTACAATGAGCAGTTCTTC. Its translation: CASSQDPWTSGNYNEQFF.